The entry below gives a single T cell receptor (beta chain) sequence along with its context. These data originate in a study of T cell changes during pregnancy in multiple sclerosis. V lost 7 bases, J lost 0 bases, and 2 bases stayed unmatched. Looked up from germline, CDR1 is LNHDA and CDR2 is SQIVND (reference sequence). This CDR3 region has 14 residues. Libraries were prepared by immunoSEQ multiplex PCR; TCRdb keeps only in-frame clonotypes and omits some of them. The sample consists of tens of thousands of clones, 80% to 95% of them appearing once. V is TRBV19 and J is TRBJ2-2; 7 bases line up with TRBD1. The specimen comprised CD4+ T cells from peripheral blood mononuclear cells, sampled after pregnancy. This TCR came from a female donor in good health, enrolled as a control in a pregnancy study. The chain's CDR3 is CASTDRANTGELFF. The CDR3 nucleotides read TGTGCCAGTACCGACAGGGCGAACACCGGGGAGCTGTTTTTT.